This T cell receptor beta chain comes out of a study of identical twins listed by TCRdb under 2016. A note on the overall study: TCR alpha and beta repertoires from monozygotic twins, unrelated adults of various ages and cord blood were deep-sequenced to test whether fetal clonotypes persist. To rule out contamination, replicate twin experiments were performed at different times with different library preparation protocols.

Only healthy Caucasian donors were included. Three pairs of female monozygotic twins, all aged roughly 18 to 29 years, were included in the twin cohort. The RNA used for TCR libraries was isolated from peripheral blood mononuclear cells. Libraries were constructed by 5' RACE. TCRdb lists the instrument as Illumina HiSeq 2000. Template switching added a universal primer binding site, and the final cDNA carried a unique molecular identifier that allowed TCR cDNA molecules to be counted accurately. Specific primers in the conserved constant-segment region were used to synthesize first-strand cDNA for TCR alpha and beta chains. Each cDNA library was double barcoded, with a SMART-Mk sample barcode plus Illumina barcodes, to control for contamination. TruSeq adapter sequences, together with Illumina sample barcodes, were added in two successive PCR steps. TCR alpha and beta cDNA libraries were sequenced on the Illumina HiSeq platform with custom primers. The study's processing was this. MiGEC processed the raw reads to extract unique molecular identifiers, while MiXCR was used to determine the CDR3 positions. Recombination models were inferred per individual with the repgenHMM and IGoR tools using an EM algorithm. The tcR package in R was used for shared clonotype analysis, with sharing normalized by the product of cloneset sizes. Out-of-frame nonproductive sequences were analyzed to study raw recombination free of thymic and clonal selection effects. The public reads were reprocessed in TCRdb via fastp at Q25 and MiXCR, keeping in-frame beta chains. Entries that share a CDR3 protein sequence are merged under the most common genes and DNA. In this record, the V and J calls reflect TCRdb's handling and not the investigators' own analysis. The sample yields 700,000 to 950,000 distinct CDR3 sequences; over 9% were counted once. Around 1.6% of the sample goes to the ten largest clones.

Beyond this particular receptor, the publication reports: Compared with coincidental sharing between unrelated individuals, out-of-frame TCR alpha sequences shared between twins showed an excess of sequences with low generation probability. Because the same donors could not be followed over many years, the conclusions relied on cross-sectional statistical analysis. Out-of-frame TCR alpha sharing in monozygotic twins was systematically underestimated by recombination models, whereas sharing between unrelated individuals was in agreement with the recombination models. Fewer insertions were carried by abundant cord blood beta clonotypes, a similar but weaker trend appeared in young adult naive repertoires, and no such trend appeared in memory repertoires. Invariant T cells such as MAIT and iNKT could partly confound zero-insertion analyses, though diverse VJ usage argued against this for most clonotypes. The excess sharing between twins in beta out-of-frame sequences was weaker because fewer shared sequences reduced the signal-to-noise ratio.

The CDR3 runs 15 residues from the cysteine to the phenylalanine. Solely the CDR3 DNA is kept, with 45 bases framed from the first base. CDR1 SGHTA and CDR2 FQGNSA were looked up in the germline V gene. From V the trimming removes 4 bases and from J it removes 4 bases, while the gene matches leave 8 bases of the junction unaccounted for. Comment on this clonotype: Its target antigen remains unknown. No base quality information exists; no much larger clone differs at one position.

The same data also contributed to another study, on yellow fever vaccine responses in identical twins. As that second paper reports: According to the authors, in identical twins the way T cells responded to vaccination appeared partly convergent and partly personalized. Focusing on identical twins, the study followed the T cell clones that responded to the vaccine, and did so with precision.

This sequence originates from a woman between 18 and 30 years old in good health. The source material was PBMCs. Recombination joined TRBV7-2 with TRBJ2-7; TRBD2 lines up with 9 middle nucleotides. The CDR3 region has the sequence CASSWLAGAGYEQYF. The DNA reads as follows: TGTGCCAGCAGCTGGTTAGCGGGAGCGGGGTACGAGCAGTACTTC.